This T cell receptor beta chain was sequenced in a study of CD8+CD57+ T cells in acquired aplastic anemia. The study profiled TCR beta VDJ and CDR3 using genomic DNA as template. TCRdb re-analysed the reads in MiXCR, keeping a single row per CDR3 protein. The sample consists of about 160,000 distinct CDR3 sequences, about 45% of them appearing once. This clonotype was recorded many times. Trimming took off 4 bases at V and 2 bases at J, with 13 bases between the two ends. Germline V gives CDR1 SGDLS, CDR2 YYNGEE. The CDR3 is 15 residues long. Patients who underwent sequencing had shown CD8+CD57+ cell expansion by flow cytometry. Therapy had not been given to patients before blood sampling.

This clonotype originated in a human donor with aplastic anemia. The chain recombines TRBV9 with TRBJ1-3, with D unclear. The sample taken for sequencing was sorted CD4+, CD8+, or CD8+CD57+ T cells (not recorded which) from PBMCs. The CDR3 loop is CASSPGGSPGNTIYF. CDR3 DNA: TGTGCCAGCAGCCCCGGCGGGTCGCCTGGAAACACCATATATTTT.